One sample yielded the 10 T cell receptor beta chains listed below, sequenced in a study of blood T cells in healthy people across ages. With a J-beta primer mix and a sample-barcoded 5' primer, a second PCR ran roughly 6 to 11 cycles. TCRdb re-analysed the 5' RACE reads in MiXCR, keeping a single row per CDR3 protein. This table has more than 1,400,000 distinct CDR3 sequences, around 39% appearing once. Sample: blood. All receptors come from a woman younger than 30 in good health.

The J gene is TRBJ2-3, the V gene TRBV5-1; D unclear. Germline CDR1 is SGHRS and CDR2 is YFSETQ. Trimming pared 6 bases from V and 2 bases from J, leaving 7 bases between. This CDR3 has 12 residues. Here the CDR3 DNA reads TGCGCCAGCATCTTTAACACAGATACGCAGTATTTT. Translated, it gives CASIFNTDTQYF.

This clonotype has a handful of counts. The CDR3 protein is CASSLMVTGNPYEQYF. CDR3 coding DNA: TGTGCCAGCAGCTTAATGGTGACAGGGAACCCCTACGAGCAGTACTTC. J is TRBJ2-7 and V is TRBV11-2; 7 bases map to TRBD1. V shed 2 bases and J 2 bases; nucleotides not matched to a gene: 9. This CDR3 spans 16 amino acids. Germline-derived CDR1 and CDR2 are SGHAT and FQNNGV.

This clonotype was recorded only once. The rearrangement links TRBV28 to TRBJ1-5, with TRBD1 matching 8 bases. The V segment lost 7 bases and the J segment 2 bases; nucleotides outside the gene matches: 4. The CDR3 contains 14 residues. CDR1 MDHEN and CDR2 SYDVKM come from the germline V gene. CDR3 protein: CASTGTGGNQPQHF. CDR3 nucleotide sequence: TGTGCCAGCACTGGGACAGGCGGCAATCAGCCCCAGCATTTT. Full variable domain (missing parts from reference TRBV28 and TRBJ1-5): DVKVTQSSRYLVKRTGEKVFLECVQDMDHENMFWYRQDPGLGLRLIYFSYDVKMKEKGDIPEGYSVSREKKERFSLILESASTNQTSMYLCASTGTGGNQPQHFGDGTRLSIL.

The chain couples TRBV12-3 or TRBV12-4 to TRBJ1-5; possible D gene TRBD1, 5 bases. The CDR3 sequence is 16 residues long. The V gene lost 3 bases and the J gene lost 2 bases, with 14 bases spanning the gap. The CDR3 bases are TGTGCCAGCAGTTTGACTGGGACGGTGGGCAATCAGCCCCAGCATTTT. Its protein product is CASSLTGTVGNQPQHF.

This clonotype has ten or more counts. V and J are TRBV21-1 and TRBJ2-7; whether TRBD1, the table's D call, matches the DNA was not checked. TRBV21-1 is shown as a pseudogene. The length of the CDR3 is 13 residues. The CDR3 bases are TGTGCCAGCAGGGGTCGGGGGTCCTACGAGCAGTACTTC. Translated: CASRGRGSYEQYF.

This clonotype was picked up one time. The chain links TRBV6-2 or TRBV6-3 to TRBJ1-5, with unresolved D. The CDR3 contains 14 residues. Germline V gene data show CDR1 as MNHEY and CDR2 as SVGEGT. V lost 0 bases to trimming and J lost 2 bases, with 5 bases between them. The CDR3 is CASSYSFGNQPQHF. As DNA, the CDR3 is TGTGCCAGCAGTTACTCGTTTGGCAATCAGCCCCAGCATTTT.

This clonotype appeared a few times. The rearrangement links TRBV2 to TRBJ2-1; the match to TRBD2 covers 8 bases. Germline CDR1 reads SNHLY; CDR2 reads FYNNEI. The CDR3 contains 12 residues. Trimming at V came to 3 bases and at J to 11 bases, leaving 3 bases not matched to a gene. Here the CDR3 reads CASSDERGKQFF. CDR3 DNA sequence: TGTGCCAGCAGTGACGAGCGGGGGAAGCAGTTCTTC.

This clonotype was picked up a small number of times. V usage is TRBV15 and J usage is TRBJ2-1, with D unresolved. V was trimmed by 1 base and J by 4 bases, leaving 5 bases between them. The CDR3 length is 13 residues. Germline assignment: CDR1 LNHNV and CDR2 YYDKDF (reference sequence). CDR3 region: CATSRAIYNEQFF. The CDR3 nucleotides read TGTGCCACCAGCAGAGCCATATACAATGAGCAGTTCTTC.

The rearrangement joins TRBV18 to TRBJ1-1; 11 nucleotides agree with TRBD1. The CDR3 runs 16 residues. The germline V gene has CDR1 KGHSH and CDR2 LQKENI. V was pared by 3 bases and J by 2 bases, with 5 bases of the junction left unmatched. Written as DNA, the CDR3 is TGTGCCAGCTCACCGAGGACAGGGGGCGGAAACACTGAAGCTTTCTTT. It is translated as CASSPRTGGGNTEAFF.

J is TRBJ2-5 and V is TRBV7-9, with D perhaps matching TRBD1 (5 bases). The CDR3 contains 14 residues. With 5 bases removed from V and 0 bases from J, the gap between germline ends came to 10 bases. Germline V gene lookup returns CDR1 SEHNR and CDR2 FQNEAQ (reference sequence). CDR3 region: CASSPRAHQETQYF. The CDR3, as DNA: TGTGCCAGCAGCCCCAGGGCCCACCAAGAGACCCAGTACTTC. Filled out from reference TRBV7-9 and TRBJ2-5, the complete variable domain reads DTGVSQNPRHKITKRGQNVTFRCDPISEHNRLYWYRQTLGQGPEFLTYFQNEAQLEKSRLLSDRFSAERPKGSFSTLEIQRTEQGDSAMYLCASSPRAHQETQYFGPGTRLLVL.